The 30 T cell receptor beta chains reported below all come from one sample, sequenced in a study of cytomegalovirus exposure and HLA in healthy donors. The PCR made use of 60 Vbeta and 13 Jbeta primers. The protocol was immunoSEQ multiplex PCR, while the TCRdb copy is restricted to in-frame clones and leaves out a portion. The sample lists some 130,000 clones, 60% to 85% occurring once. Material: PBMCs. These receptors came from a male donor in good health and CMV-seropositive.

This rearrangement joins TRBV7-9 to TRBJ2-5; D perhaps matches TRBD1 (7 bases). This CDR3 has 13 residues. Germline assignment: CDR1 SEHNR and CDR2 FQNEAQ (reference sequence). Trimming stripped 7 bases from V and 5 bases from J, with 14 bases between. CDR3 nucleotide sequence: TGTGCCAGCAACGACAGGGAGGTGGAGACCCAGTACTTC. It specifies CASNDREVETQYF.

This clone has a single count. The rearrangement joins TRBV11-2 to TRBJ2-5, with a possible D match to TRBD2 (5 bases). V was cut by 4 bases and J by 6 bases, with 12 bases left in between. The length of the CDR3 is 13 residues. In germline, CDR1 is SGHAT, CDR2 FQNNGV. The CDR3 loop reads CASSSPGLKTQYF. The CDR3 nucleotides are TGTGCCAGCAGCTCCCCGGGGTTAAAGACCCAGTACTTC.

The rearrangement uses TRBV6-5 and TRBJ1-1, with 8 bases identical to TRBD1. The CDR3 spans 13 residues. V dropped 4 bases and J dropped 8; count of bases not matched to a gene: 6. Germline assignment: CDR1 MNHEY and CDR2 SVGAGI. Here the CDR3 DNA reads TGTGCCAGCAGTTGGGGACAGGACCTAGAAGCTTTCTTT. Translation: CASSWGQDLEAFF.

This clone occurred a few times. The chain carries TRBV7-6 and TRBJ2-2; D is perhaps TRBD2 (6 bases). Germline CDR1 is SGHVS and CDR2 is FNYEAQ. Trimming took 4 bases from V and 5 from J, leaving 11 bases between them. The CDR3 is made up of 14 amino acids. This CDR3 is CASSYGRGTGELFF. CDR3 DNA: TGTGCCAGCAGCTACGGGCGGGGAACCGGGGAGCTGTTTTTT.

V and J are TRBV11-2 and TRBJ2-7; 7 bases map to TRBD2. CDR1 is SGHAT and CDR2 is FQNNGV in the germline V gene. The CDR3 is made up of 15 amino acids. Trimming removed 3 bases from V and 4 bases from J; junction bases left unmatched: 9. The CDR3 protein is CASSFGGSPGYEQYF. CDR3 nucleotides: TGTGCCAGCAGCTTTGGCGGGAGTCCAGGGTACGAGCAGTACTTC. Based on the CDR3 plus reference TRBV11-2 and TRBJ2-7, the full variable domain is EAGVAQSPRYKIIEKRQSVAFWCNPISGHATLYWYQQILGQGPKLLIQFQNNGVVDDSQLPKDRFSAERLKGVDSTLKIQPAKLEDSAVYLCASSFGGSPGYEQYFGPGTRLTVT.

The chain joins TRBV7-2 to TRBJ1-2, with D possibly matching TRBD1 (5 bases). The germline V gene encodes CDR1 SGHTA and CDR2 FQGNSA. V was clipped by 2 bases and J by 4 bases, with 8 bases between them. CDR3 size: 13 residues. The CDR3, as DNA: TGTGCCAGCAGCTTACAGGGCAGCTATGGCTACACCTTC. Protein product: CASSLQGSYGYTF. Drawing the rest from reference TRBV7-2 and TRBJ1-2, the complete variable domain is GAGVSQSPSNKVTEKGKDVELRCDPISGHTALYWYRQSLGQGLEFLIYFQGNSAPDKSGLPSDRFSAERTGGSVSTLTIQRTQQEDSAVYLCASSLQGSYGYTFGSGTRLTVV.

This chain links TRBV5-4 with TRBJ1-2; D is unresolved. This CDR3 region has 13 residues. CDR1 is SGHNT and CDR2 is YYREEE in the germline V gene (reference sequence). V was shortened by 0 bases and J by 5 bases, with 8 bases between the two germline ends. For the CDR3, the DNA is TGTGCCAGCAGCTTGGTGGAGGGTTATGGCTACACCTTC. Encoded protein: CASSLVEGYGYTF.

This clone was observed a handful of times. The chain couples TRBV2 to TRBJ1-6; no reliable D call. The germline V gene has CDR1 SNHLY and CDR2 FYNNEI. Trimming left V 4 bases short and J 0 bases short, with 4 bases between. The CDR3 covers 14 residues. The CDR3 DNA is TGTGCCAGCAGTGGGAGCTCCTATAATTCACCCCTCCACTTT. Its translation is CASSGSSYNSPLHF.

The V gene is TRBV19, the J gene TRBJ2-1, with TRBD2 identical over 10 bases. Germline CDR1 reads LNHDA; CDR2 reads SQIVND (reference sequence). The CDR3 contains 15 residues. The trim removed 7 bases at V and 6 bases at J, leaving 9 bases unmatched. CDR3 DNA sequence: TGTGCCAGTATCGGGTGGAGCGGGGGGGTCAATGAGCAGTTCTTC. The encoded protein is CASIGWSGGVNEQFF.

The chain recombines TRBV7-9 with TRBJ2-7, with D hard to call. V was trimmed by 1 base and J by 0 bases, leaving 7 bases between them. The CDR3 contains 14 residues. Per germline, CDR1 SEHNR and CDR2 FQNEAQ (reference sequence). The CDR3: CASSLEAYSYEQYF. The CDR3, as DNA: TGTGCCAGCAGCTTAGAAGCGTACTCCTACGAGCAGTACTTC.

V and J are TRBV27 and TRBJ1-4, with 8 nucleotides matching TRBD1. V lost 3 bases to trimming and J lost 7 bases; unmatched junction nucleotides: 16. Germline-derived CDR1 and CDR2 are MNHEY and SMNVEV (reference sequence). This CDR3 spans 18 amino acids. This chain's CDR3 is CASSFMLPGTGKGEKLFF. CDR3 nucleotides: TGTGCCAGCAGTTTTATGCTTCCCGGGACAGGAAAGGGTGAAAAACTGTTTTTT.

The chain joins TRBV14 to TRBJ2-5; D possibly corresponds to TRBD2 (6 bases). Germline values: CDR1 SGHDN, CDR2 FVKESK. Trimming left V 4 bases short and J 7 bases short, with 13 bases between. The CDR3 totals 13 residues. As DNA, the CDR3 is TGTGCCAGCAGCCGGTCGGGAGAGGGGACCCAGTACTTC. This encodes CASSRSGEGTQYF. Filled out from reference TRBV14 and TRBJ2-5, the complete variable domain reads EAGVTQFPSHSVIEKGQTVTLRCDPISGHDNLYWYRRVMGKEIKFLLHFVKESKQDESGMPNNRFLAERTGGTYSTLKVQPAELEDSGVYFCASSRSGEGTQYFGPGTRLLVL.

The V gene is TRBV5-1, the J gene TRBJ2-7; unclear D gene. The V end was cut by 1 base, the J end by 3 bases, with 5 bases between. The germline V gene encodes CDR1 SGHRS and CDR2 YFSETQ. This CDR3 is 12 amino acids long. Written as DNA, the CDR3 is TGCGCCAGCAGCTTGAACATCTACGAGCAGTACTTC. This gives the protein CASSLNIYEQYF.

This clone turned up a few times. The rearrangement joins TRBV6-6 to TRBJ1-4, with D possibly matching TRBD1 (5 bases). Per germline, CDR1 MNHNY and CDR2 SVGAGI (reference sequence). V was clipped by 2 bases and J by 6 bases, with 10 bases between them. The CDR3 is 14 residues long. This chain's CDR3 is CASSYRGGDEKLFF. The CDR3 DNA sequence: TGTGCCAGCAGTTACAGGGGAGGTGATGAAAAACTGTTTTTT.

The rearrangement joins TRBV13 to TRBJ2-5; the match to TRBD2 covers 7 bases. V shed 8 bases and J 6 bases; nucleotides not matched to a gene: 12. The CDR3 runs to 14 residues. Per germline, CDR1 PRHDT and CDR2 FYEKMQ (reference sequence). The CDR3 reads CASLDRTSGKTQYF. The CDR3 bases are TGTGCCAGCTTAGATCGGACTAGTGGGAAGACCCAGTACTTC.

The gene calls are TRBV6-5 and TRBJ1-5; no definite D call. CDR3 size: 15 residues. Germline V gives CDR1 MNHEY, CDR2 SVGAGI. Trimming left V 11 bases short and J 0 bases short, with 17 bases between. The CDR3 DNA reads as TGTGCCGTGAAACTGAATCCTTATAGCAATCAGCCCCAGCATTTT. It translates to CAVKLNPYSNQPQHF.

The gene calls are TRBV5-1 and TRBJ1-4; 8 positions agree with TRBD1. Trimming at V came to 4 bases and at J to 4 bases, leaving 3 bases not matched to a gene. The CDR3 covers 14 residues. Germline V lookup: CDR1 SGHRS, CDR2 YFSETQ. CDR3: CASSEGQGNEKLFF. The DNA for the CDR3 is TGCGCCAGCAGCGAAGGACAGGGTAATGAAAAACTGTTTTTT.

The chain uses TRBV6-6 and TRBJ2-3; 8 bases agree with TRBD2. After removal of 6 bases from V and 0 bases from J, the junction contained 5 bases not matched to a gene. The CDR3 is 15 amino acids. In germline, CDR1 is MNHNY, CDR2 SVGAGI (reference sequence). In DNA, the CDR3 is TGTGCCAGCAGCATTAGCGGGACTAGCACAGATACGCAGTATTTT. Amino acid sequence: CASSISGTSTDTQYF.

For this clone: This specimen includes other DNA sequences encoding the same CDR3. The genes are TRBV19 and TRBJ2-6; D is possibly TRBD1 (5 bases). Trimming left V 1 base short and J 1 base short, with 8 bases between. The germline gives CDR1 LNHDA, CDR2 SQIVND (reference sequence). CDR3 size: 16 residues. CDR3 in amino acids: CASSIGTGSGANVLTF. In DNA form, the CDR3 reads TGTGCCAGTAGTATAGGAACAGGTTCTGGGGCCAACGTCCTGACTTTC. Full variable domain (rest looked up from reference TRBV19 and TRBJ2-6): DGGITQSPKYLFRKEGQNVTLSCEQNLNHDAMYWYRQDPGQGLRLIYYSQIVNDFQKGDIAEGYSVSREKKESFPLTVTSAQKNPTAFYLCASSIGTGSGANVLTFGAGSRLTVL.

The rearrangement links TRBV28 to TRBJ1-5; 10 bases are a match to TRBD1. After removal of 4 bases from V and 6 bases from J, the junction contained 6 bases not matched to a gene. This CDR3 region has 15 residues. Germline values: CDR1 MDHEN, CDR2 SYDVKM. DNA of the CDR3: TGTGCCAGCAGTTCCGGGACAGGGGATGCTCAGCCCCAGCATTTT. Its translation is CASSSGTGDAQPQHF.

The J gene is TRBJ2-7, the V gene TRBV18; 9 bases fit TRBD1. CDR1 and CDR2 from the germline V gene are KGHSH and LQKENI. Unmatched junction bases numbered 5, after V lost 0 bases and J lost 5 bases. The CDR3 is made up of 15 amino acids. The CDR3 protein is CASSPPGQGTNEQYF. The CDR3 DNA reads as TGTGCCAGCTCACCACCTGGACAGGGGACCAACGAGCAGTACTTC.

The J gene is TRBJ2-7, the V gene TRBV28, with 8 bases aligning to TRBD2. CDR1 is MDHEN, CDR2 SYDVKM, per germline. With 3 bases clipped from V and 1 base from J, the junction kept 2 bases outside the gene matches. CDR3 length: 14 residues. The CDR3 DNA reads as TGTGCCAGCAGTTTGCGGGGGGAATCCTACGAGCAGTACTTC. Its protein is CASSLRGESYEQYF.

This chain joins TRBV19 and TRBJ2-3; 7 positions agree with TRBD1. The V and J ends lost 3 bases and 8 bases, in that order; junction bases with no gene match: 5. The CDR3 has 13 residues. Germline V CDR1 and CDR2: LNHDA, SQIVND (reference sequence). CDR3 DNA sequence: TGTGCCAGTAGTATTGACAGGGAAGGTACGCAGTATTTT. Amino acid sequence: CASSIDREGTQYF.

This chain joins TRBV25-1 and TRBJ2-5; D perhaps matches TRBD1 (6 bases). The CDR3 has 13 residues. The germline V and J ends were trimmed by 4 bases and 5 bases, with 11 bases remaining between them. Germline loops: CDR1 MGHDK, CDR2 SYGVNS. This CDR3 reads CASSGQESETQYF. In DNA form, the CDR3 reads TGTGCCAGCAGTGGACAGGAATCGGAGACCCAGTACTTC.

The rearrangement uses TRBV7-9 and TRBJ2-7; TRBD2 aligns across 11 bases. Losses at the gene ends were 2 bases for V and 0 bases for J; bases not matched to a gene: 9. Germline assignment: CDR1 SEHNR and CDR2 FQNEAQ (reference sequence). CDR3 size: 18 residues. CDR3 loop: CASSLTPGLAGLSYEQYF. The CDR3 coding sequence is TGTGCCAGCAGCTTAACACCTGGACTAGCGGGTCTCTCCTACGAGCAGTACTTC.

V and J are TRBV7-2 and TRBJ2-7; the D is unclear. Trimming pared 2 bases from V and 2 bases from J, leaving 4 bases between. CDR3 length: 12 residues. In germline, CDR1 is SGHTA, CDR2 FQGNSA. The CDR3 nucleotides are TGTGCCAGCAGCTTACTCGCCTACGAGCAGTACTTC. It is translated as CASSLLAYEQYF.

The DNA for the CDR3 is TGCGCCAGCAGCTTGGACAGGGGAGAAGAGACCCAGTACTTC. This codes for CASSLDRGEETQYF. This chain connects TRBV5-1 to TRBJ2-5; 7 bases agree with TRBD1. From germline, CDR1 is SGHRS and CDR2 YFSETQ. Trimming took 0 bases from V and 3 from J; bases not matched to a gene: 2. This CDR3 comprises 14 residues.

This clone was picked up one time. The gene calls are TRBV7-6 and TRBJ2-2; D possibly corresponds to TRBD2 (6 bases). CDR1 is SGHVS, CDR2 FNYEAQ, per germline. This CDR3 contains 14 residues. Trimming pared 3 bases from V and 5 bases from J, leaving 10 bases between. The CDR3: CASSFGGGTGELFF. The CDR3 bases are TGTGCCAGCAGCTTTGGGGGAGGAACCGGGGAGCTGTTTTTT.

The CDR3 here is CASSDRQGPNYGYTF. The CDR3 nucleotides read TGTGCCAGTAGTGACCGACAGGGACCTAACTATGGCTACACCTTC. This sequence joins TRBV19 and TRBJ1-2, with 7 bases identical to TRBD1. Germline V gene sequence: CDR1 LNHDA, CDR2 SQIVND (reference sequence). The CDR3 totals 15 residues. Trimming cost V 5 bases and J 0 bases; bases outside gene matches: 6.

The chain is built from TRBV27 and TRBJ2-6; D perhaps matches TRBD1 (5 bases). The CDR3 has 15 residues. CDR1 MNHEY and CDR2 SMNVEV come from the germline V gene (reference sequence). Trimming stripped 2 bases from V and 2 bases from J, with 7 bases between. The CDR3 is CASSLMGPGANVLTF. The CDR3 DNA reads as TGTGCCAGCAGTTTAATGGGGCCTGGGGCCAACGTCCTGACTTTC. Together with reference TRBV27 and TRBJ2-6, the CDR3 gives the full variable domain: EAQVTQNPRYLITVTGKKLTVTCSQNMNHEYMSWYRQDPGLGLRQIYYSMNVEVTDKGDVPEGYKVSRKEKRNFPLILESPSPNQTSLYFCASSLMGPGANVLTFGAGSRLTVL.